This TCR beta chain comes out of a study of blood T cell repertoires in COVID-19. Some clones are missing from TCRdb's copy, which holds only in-frame ones; the method was immunoSEQ multiplex PCR. The sample records around 240,000 clones, 86% being singletons. Participants reported their clinical history, and cohort assignment relied on those reports. The CDR3 runs to 14 residues. Trimming cost V 6 bases and J 6 bases; bases outside gene matches: 10. The V gene's germline CDR1 is MGHDK and CDR2 SYGVNS. The sequence came from a woman aged 45-59 years who had recovered from COVID-19. The chain uses TRBV25-1 and TRBJ2-7; TRBD1 matches 8 bases. The material sequenced was PBMCs or T cells enriched from blood (not recorded which). CDR3 in DNA: TGTGCCAGCAGCCAAGCAGGGGGCCGTAGCGAGCAGTACTTC. This encodes CASSQAGGRSEQYF.